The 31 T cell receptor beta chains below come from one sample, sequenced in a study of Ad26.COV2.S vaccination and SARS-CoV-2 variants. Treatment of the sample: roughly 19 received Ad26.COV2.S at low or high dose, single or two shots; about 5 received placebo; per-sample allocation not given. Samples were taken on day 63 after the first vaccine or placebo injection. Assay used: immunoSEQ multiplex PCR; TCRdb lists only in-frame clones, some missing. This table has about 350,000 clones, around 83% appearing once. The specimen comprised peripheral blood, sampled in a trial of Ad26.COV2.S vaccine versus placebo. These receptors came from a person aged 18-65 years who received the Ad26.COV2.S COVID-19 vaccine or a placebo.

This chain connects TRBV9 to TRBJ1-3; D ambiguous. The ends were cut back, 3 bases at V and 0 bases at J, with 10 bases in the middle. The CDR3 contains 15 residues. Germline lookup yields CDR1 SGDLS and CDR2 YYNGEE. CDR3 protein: CASSGLAFSGNTIYF. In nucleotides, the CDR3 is TGTGCCAGCAGCGGACTGGCCTTCTCTGGAAACACCATATATTTT.

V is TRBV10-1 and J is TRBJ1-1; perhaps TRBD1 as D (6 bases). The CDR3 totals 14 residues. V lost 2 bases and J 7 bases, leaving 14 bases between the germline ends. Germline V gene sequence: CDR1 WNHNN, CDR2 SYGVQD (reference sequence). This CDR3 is CASSEGPGQGEAFF. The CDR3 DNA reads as TGCGCCAGCAGTGAGGGACCGGGACAAGGTGAAGCTTTCTTT.

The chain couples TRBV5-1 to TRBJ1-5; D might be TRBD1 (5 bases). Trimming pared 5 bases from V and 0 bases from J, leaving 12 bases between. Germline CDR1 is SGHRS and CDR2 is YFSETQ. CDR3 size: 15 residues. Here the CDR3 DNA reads TGCGCCAGCAGTCCTCAAGGGGATAGCAATCAGCCCCAGCATTTT. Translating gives CASSPQGDSNQPQHF.

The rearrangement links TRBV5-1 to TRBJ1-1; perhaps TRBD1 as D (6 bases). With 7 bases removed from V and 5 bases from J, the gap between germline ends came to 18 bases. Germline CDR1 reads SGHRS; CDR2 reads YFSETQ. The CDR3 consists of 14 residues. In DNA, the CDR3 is TGCGCCAGCGGAGCATTGGGGGGCGTAACTGAAGCTTTCTTT. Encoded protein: CASGALGGVTEAFF.

This chain's CDR3 is CASRRTMNTEAFF. For the CDR3, the DNA is TGTGCCAGCAGGAGGACGATGAACACTGAAGCTTTCTTT. The chain has TRBV6-5 and TRBJ1-1, with unresolved D. Per germline, CDR1 MNHEY and CDR2 SVGAGI. V gave up 6 bases and J gave up 0 bases, with 8 bases separating them. The CDR3 length is 13 residues.

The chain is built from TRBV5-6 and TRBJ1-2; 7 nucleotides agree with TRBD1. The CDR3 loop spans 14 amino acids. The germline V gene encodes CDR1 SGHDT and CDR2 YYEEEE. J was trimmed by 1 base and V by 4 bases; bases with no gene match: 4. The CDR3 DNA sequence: TGTGCCAGCAGCCCGACAGGGCGTAACTATGGCTACACCTTC. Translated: CASSPTGRNYGYTF.

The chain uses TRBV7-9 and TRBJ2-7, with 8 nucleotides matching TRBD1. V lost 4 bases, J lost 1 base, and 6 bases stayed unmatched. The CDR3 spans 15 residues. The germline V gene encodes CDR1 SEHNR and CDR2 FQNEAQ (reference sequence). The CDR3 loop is CASSYTQGVSYEQYF. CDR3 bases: TGTGCCAGCAGCTACACACAGGGGGTGTCCTACGAGCAGTACTTC.

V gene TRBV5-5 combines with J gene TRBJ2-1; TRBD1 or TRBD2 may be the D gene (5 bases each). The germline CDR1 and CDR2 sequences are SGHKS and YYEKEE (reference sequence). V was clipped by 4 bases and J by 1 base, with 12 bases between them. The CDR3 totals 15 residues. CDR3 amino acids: CASSRRDGSYNEQFF. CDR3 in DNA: TGTGCCAGCAGCCGCCGGGACGGTTCCTACAATGAGCAGTTCTTC.

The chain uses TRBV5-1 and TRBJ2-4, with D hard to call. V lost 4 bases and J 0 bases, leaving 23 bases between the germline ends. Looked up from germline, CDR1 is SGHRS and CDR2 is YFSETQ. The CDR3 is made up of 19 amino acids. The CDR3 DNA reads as TGCGCCAGCAGCCTACCCTCCACGGCAGCCTCAGAAGCCAAAAACATTCAGTACTTC. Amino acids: CASSLPSTAASEAKNIQYF.

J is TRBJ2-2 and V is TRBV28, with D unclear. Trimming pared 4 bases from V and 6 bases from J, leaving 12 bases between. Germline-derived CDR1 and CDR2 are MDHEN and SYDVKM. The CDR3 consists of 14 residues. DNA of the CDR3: TGTGCCAGCAGTTACGACTCGAGACCCGGGGAGCTGTTTTTT. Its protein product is CASSYDSRPGELFF.

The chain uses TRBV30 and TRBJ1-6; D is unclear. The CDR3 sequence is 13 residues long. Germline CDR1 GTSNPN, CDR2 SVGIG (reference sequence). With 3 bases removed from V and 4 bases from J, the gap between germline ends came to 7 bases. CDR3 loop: CAWRTGYNSPLHF. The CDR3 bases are TGTGCCTGGAGAACCGGGTATAATTCACCCCTCCACTTT.

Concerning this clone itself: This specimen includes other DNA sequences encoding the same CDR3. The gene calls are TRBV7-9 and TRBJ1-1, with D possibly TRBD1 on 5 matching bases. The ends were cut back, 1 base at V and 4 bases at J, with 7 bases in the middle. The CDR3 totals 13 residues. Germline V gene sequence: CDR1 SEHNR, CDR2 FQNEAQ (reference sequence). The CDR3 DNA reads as TGTGCCAGCAGCTTAGATGGGGGCACTGAAGCTTTCTTT. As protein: CASSLDGGTEAFF.

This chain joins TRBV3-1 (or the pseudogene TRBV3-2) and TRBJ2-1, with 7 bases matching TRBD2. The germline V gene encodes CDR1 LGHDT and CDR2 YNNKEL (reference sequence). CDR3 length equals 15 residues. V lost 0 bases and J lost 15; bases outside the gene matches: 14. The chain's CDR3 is CASSQDPRGAGLGFF. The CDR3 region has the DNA TGTGCCAGCAGCCAAGATCCCCGGGGAGCGGGGCTGGGGTTCTTC.

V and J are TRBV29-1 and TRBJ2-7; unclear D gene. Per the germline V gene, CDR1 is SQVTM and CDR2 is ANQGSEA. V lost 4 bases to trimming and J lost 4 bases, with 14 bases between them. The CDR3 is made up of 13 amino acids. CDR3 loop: CSVGSRSGYEQYF. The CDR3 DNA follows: TGCAGCGTTGGTTCGCGGAGTGGGTACGAGCAGTACTTC.

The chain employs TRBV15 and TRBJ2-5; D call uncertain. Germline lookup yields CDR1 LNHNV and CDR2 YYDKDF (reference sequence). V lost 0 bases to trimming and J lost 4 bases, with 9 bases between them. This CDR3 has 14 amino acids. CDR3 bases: TGTGCCACCAGCAGAGATGAGCTCAGAGAGACCCAGTACTTC. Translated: CATSRDELRETQYF.

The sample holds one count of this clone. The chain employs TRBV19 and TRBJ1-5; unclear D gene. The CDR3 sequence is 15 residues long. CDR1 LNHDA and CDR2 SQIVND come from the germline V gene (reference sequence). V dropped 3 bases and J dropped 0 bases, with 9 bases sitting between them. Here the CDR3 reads CASSIWQTSNQPQHF. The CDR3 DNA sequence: TGTGCCAGTAGTATTTGGCAGACTAGCAATCAGCCCCAGCATTTT.

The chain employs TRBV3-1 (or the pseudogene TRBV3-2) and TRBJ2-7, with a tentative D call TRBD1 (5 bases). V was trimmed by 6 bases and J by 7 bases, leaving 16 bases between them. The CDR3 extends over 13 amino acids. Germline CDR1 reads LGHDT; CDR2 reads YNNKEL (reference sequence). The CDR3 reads CASSPAGLEEQYF. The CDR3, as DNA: TGTGCCAGCAGTCCGGCAGGGCTTGAAGAGCAGTACTTC.

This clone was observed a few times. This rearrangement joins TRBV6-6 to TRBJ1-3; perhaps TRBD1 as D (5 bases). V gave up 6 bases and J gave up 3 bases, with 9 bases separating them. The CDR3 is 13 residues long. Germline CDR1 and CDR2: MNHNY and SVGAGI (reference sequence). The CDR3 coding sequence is TGTGCCAGCAGCCTTAGGGGTGGAAACACCATATATTTT. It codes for CASSLRGGNTIYF.

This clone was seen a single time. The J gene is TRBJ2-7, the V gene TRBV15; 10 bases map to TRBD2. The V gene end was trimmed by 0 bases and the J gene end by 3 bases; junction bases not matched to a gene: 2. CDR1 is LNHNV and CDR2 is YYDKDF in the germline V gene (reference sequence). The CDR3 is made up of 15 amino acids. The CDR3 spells CATSRDLAGDYEQYF. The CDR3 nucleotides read TGTGCCACCAGCAGAGATCTAGCGGGAGACTACGAGCAGTACTTC.

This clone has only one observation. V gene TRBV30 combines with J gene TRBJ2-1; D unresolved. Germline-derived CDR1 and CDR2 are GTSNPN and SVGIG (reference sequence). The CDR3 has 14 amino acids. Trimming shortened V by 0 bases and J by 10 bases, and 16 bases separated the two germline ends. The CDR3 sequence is CAWSVLGDLGEQFF. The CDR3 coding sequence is TGTGCCTGGAGTGTACTTGGGGATTTGGGAGAGCAGTTCTTC. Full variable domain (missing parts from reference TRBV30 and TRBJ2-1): SQTIHQWPATLVQPVGSPLSLECTVEGTSNPNLYWYRQAAGRGLQLLFYSVGIGQISSEVPQNLSASRPQDRQFILSSKKLLLSDSGFYLCAWSVLGDLGEQFFGPGTRLTVL.

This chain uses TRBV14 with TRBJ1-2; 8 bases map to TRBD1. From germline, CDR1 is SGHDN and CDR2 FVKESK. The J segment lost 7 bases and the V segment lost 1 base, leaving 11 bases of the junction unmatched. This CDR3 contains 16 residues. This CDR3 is CASSQAGQGVGRGYTF. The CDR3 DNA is TGTGCCAGCAGCCAAGCAGGACAGGGAGTCGGCCGTGGCTACACCTTC.

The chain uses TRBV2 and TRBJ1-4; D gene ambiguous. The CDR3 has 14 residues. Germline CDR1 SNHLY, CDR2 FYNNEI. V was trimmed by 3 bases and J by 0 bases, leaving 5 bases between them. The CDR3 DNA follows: TGTGCCAGCAGTGATTGGTCAACTAATGAAAAACTGTTTTTT. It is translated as CASSDWSTNEKLFF.

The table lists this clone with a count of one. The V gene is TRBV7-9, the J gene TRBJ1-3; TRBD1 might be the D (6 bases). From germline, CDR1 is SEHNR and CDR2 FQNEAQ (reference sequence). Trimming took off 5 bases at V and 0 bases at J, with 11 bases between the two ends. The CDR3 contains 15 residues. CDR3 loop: CASSPRGISGNTIYF. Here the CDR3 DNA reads TGTGCCAGCAGCCCGAGGGGGATCTCTGGAAACACCATATATTTT.

The CDR3 sequence is CSASGASGSGEQYF. The CDR3 nucleotides read TGCAGTGCTAGTGGGGCTAGCGGGAGCGGGGAGCAGTACTTC. V and J are TRBV20-1 and TRBJ2-7, with 10 bases that match TRBD2. Germline V gene lookup returns CDR1 DFQATT and CDR2 SNEGSKA (reference sequence). The junction had 9 bases not matched to a gene; V was cut back by 3 bases and J by 7 bases. This CDR3 region has 14 residues.

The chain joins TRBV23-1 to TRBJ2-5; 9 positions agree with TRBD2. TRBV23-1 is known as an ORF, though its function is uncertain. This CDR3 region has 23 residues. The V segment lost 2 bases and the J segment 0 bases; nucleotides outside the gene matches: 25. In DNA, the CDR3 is TGCGCCAGCAGTCAACCCCCCCCTGCGGGGGGGCCTCAACCCTACACGTACCAAGAGACCCAGTACTTC. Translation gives CASSQPPPAGGPQPYTYQETQYF.

This chain's CDR3 is CAWRIGETQYF. The CDR3 DNA follows: TGTGCCTGGAGGATAGGGGAGACCCAGTACTTC. J is TRBJ2-5 and V is TRBV30; D remains unclear. The germline gives CDR1 GTSNPN, CDR2 SVGIG (reference sequence). The CDR3 loop spans 11 amino acids. Trimming left V 3 bases short and J 5 bases short, with 7 bases between.

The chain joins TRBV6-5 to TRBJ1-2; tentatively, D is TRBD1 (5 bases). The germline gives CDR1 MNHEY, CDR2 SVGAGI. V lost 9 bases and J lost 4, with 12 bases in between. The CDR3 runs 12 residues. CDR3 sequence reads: CASHGQGYGYTF. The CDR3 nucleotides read TGTGCCAGTCACGGGCAGGGCTATGGCTACACCTTC.

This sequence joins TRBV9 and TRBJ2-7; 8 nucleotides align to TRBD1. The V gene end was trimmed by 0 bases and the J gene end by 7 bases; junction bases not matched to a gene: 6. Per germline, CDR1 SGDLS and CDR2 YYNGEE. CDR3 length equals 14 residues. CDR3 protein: CASSVGRGLVEQYF. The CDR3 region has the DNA TGTGCCAGCAGCGTAGGCAGGGGGCTGGTTGAGCAGTACTTC.

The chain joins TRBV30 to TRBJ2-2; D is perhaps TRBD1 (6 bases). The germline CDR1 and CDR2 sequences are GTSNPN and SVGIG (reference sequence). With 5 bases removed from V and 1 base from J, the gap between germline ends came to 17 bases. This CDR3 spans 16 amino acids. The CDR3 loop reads CAWEGGWGGNTGELFF. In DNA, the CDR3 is TGTGCCTGGGAAGGGGGATGGGGTGGGAACACCGGGGAGCTGTTTTTT.

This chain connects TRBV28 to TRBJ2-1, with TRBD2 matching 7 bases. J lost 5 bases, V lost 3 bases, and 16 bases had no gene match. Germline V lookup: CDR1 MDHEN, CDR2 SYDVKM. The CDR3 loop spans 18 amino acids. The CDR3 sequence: CASSFWLLGGRWDNEQFF. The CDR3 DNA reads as TGTGCCAGCAGTTTCTGGCTCCTTGGCGGGAGATGGGACAATGAGCAGTTCTTC.

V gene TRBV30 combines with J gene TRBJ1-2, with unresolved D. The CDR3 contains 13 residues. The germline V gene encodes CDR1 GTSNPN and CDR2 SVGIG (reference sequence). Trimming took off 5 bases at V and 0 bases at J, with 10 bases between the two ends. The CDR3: CAWATATNYGYTF. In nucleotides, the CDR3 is TGTGCCTGGGCTACAGCTACTAACTATGGCTACACCTTC.